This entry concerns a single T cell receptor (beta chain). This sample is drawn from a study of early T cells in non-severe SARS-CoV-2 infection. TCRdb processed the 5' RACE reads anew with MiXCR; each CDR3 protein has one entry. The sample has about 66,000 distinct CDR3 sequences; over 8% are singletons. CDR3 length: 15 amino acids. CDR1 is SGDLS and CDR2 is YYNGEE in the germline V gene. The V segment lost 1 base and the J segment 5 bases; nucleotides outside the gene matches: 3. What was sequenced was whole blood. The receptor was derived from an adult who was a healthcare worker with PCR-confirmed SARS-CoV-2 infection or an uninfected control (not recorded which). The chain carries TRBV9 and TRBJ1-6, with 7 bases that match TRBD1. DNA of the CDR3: TGTGCCAGCAGCGTAAGACAGGGCGATAATTCACCCCTCCACTTT. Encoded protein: CASSVRQGDNSPLHF.